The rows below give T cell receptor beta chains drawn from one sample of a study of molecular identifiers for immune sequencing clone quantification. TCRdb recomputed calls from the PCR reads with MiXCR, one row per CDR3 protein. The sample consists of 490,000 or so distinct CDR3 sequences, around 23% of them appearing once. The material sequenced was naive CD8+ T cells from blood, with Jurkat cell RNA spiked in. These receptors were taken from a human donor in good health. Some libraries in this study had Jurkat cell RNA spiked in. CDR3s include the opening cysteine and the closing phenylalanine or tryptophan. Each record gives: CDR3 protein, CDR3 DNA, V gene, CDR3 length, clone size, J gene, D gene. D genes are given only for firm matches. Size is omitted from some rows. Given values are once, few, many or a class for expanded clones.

CDR3 protein: CASSWGDRPIYEQYF
CDR3 DNA: TGCGCCAGCAGCTGGGGAGACAGGCCCATATACGAGCAGTACTTC
V gene: TRBV5-1
CDR3 length: 15
clone size: many
J gene: TRBJ2-7
D gene: -

CDR3 protein: CASSQGMLGTGSYEQYF
CDR3 DNA: TGCGCCAGCAGCCAAGGAATGCTCGGGACAGGGTCATACGAGCAGTACTTC
V gene: TRBV4-3
CDR3 length: 17
clone size: many
J gene: TRBJ2-7
D gene: TRBD1

CDR3 protein: CASSVGRTGELFF
CDR3 DNA: TGCGCCAGCAGCGTGGGGAGAACCGGGGAGCTGTTTTTT
V gene: TRBV10-2
CDR3 length: 13
clone size: many
J gene: TRBJ2-2
D gene: -

CDR3 protein: CASSSAGGLANYGYTF
CDR3 DNA: TGTGCCAGTAGTAGCGCAGGGGGCTTGGCTAACTATGGCTACACCTTC
V gene: TRBV19
CDR3 length: 16
clone size: few
J gene: TRBJ1-2
D gene: TRBD1

CDR3 protein: CAWSTLPGSPLHF
CDR3 DNA: TGTGCCTGGAGTACGCTACCAGGTTCACCCCTCCACTTT
V gene: TRBV30
CDR3 length: 13
clone size: -
J gene: TRBJ1-6
D gene: -

CDR3 protein: CASSSTLDRGGLTDTQYF
CDR3 DNA: TGTGCCAGCAGCTCCACCCTCGACAGGGGTGGTCTCACAGATACGCAGTATTTT
V gene: TRBV7-9
CDR3 length: 18
clone size: many
J gene: TRBJ2-3
D gene: TRBD1

CDR3 protein: CASSQDWAENQPQHF
CDR3 DNA: TGCGCCAGCAGCCAAGATTGGGCAGAAAATCAGCCCCAGCATTTT
V gene: TRBV4-1
CDR3 length: 15
clone size: many
J gene: TRBJ1-5
D gene: -

CDR3 protein: CASSPLAGEDYNEQFF
CDR3 DNA: TGTGCCAGCAGCCCTCTAGCGGGAGAAGACTACAATGAGCAGTTCTTC
V gene: TRBV14
CDR3 length: 16
clone size: many
J gene: TRBJ2-1
D gene: TRBD2

CDR3 protein: CASSQDTRQGAGEQYF
CDR3 DNA: TGCGCCAGCAGCCAAGATACGCGACAGGGGGCGGGAGAGCAGTACTTC
V gene: TRBV4-3
CDR3 length: 16
clone size: few
J gene: TRBJ2-7
D gene: TRBD1

CDR3 protein: CASSAPRDRGWHVSGNTIYF
CDR3 DNA: TGTGCCAGCAGCGCCCCCCGGGACAGGGGGTGGCACGTTTCTGGAAACACCATATATTTT
V gene: TRBV7-6
CDR3 length: 20
clone size: -
J gene: TRBJ1-3
D gene: TRBD1

CDR3 protein: CARSQEAGRDYNIQYF
CDR3 DNA: TGCGCCCGCAGCCAAGAGGCAGGGAGGGATTATAACATTCAGTACTTC
V gene: TRBV4-1
CDR3 length: 16
clone size: -
J gene: TRBJ2-4
D gene: TRBD2

CDR3 protein: CASSSGLAGERYNEQFF
CDR3 DNA: TGCGCCAGCAGCTCGGGACTAGCGGGAGAACGTTACAATGAGCAGTTCTTC
V gene: TRBV5-1
CDR3 length: 17
clone size: many
J gene: TRBJ2-1
D gene: TRBD2

CDR3 protein: CASSLIGVGGELFF
CDR3 DNA: TGTGCCAGCAGTTTAATTGGAGTCGGCGGGGAGCTGTTTTTT
V gene: TRBV27
CDR3 length: 14
clone size: few
J gene: TRBJ2-2
D gene: -

CDR3 protein: CASNSSPGLDKHF
CDR3 DNA: TGTGCCAGCAACAGTAGCCCCGGCTTGGATAAGCATTTT
V gene: TRBV6-5
CDR3 length: 13
clone size: once
J gene: TRBJ1-5
D gene: -

CDR3 protein: CASSLVARGADEQFF
CDR3 DNA: TGTGCCAGCAGCTTAGTTGCCCGGGGCGCCGATGAGCAGTTCTTC
V gene: TRBV7-9
CDR3 length: 15
clone size: many
J gene: TRBJ2-1
D gene: -

CDR3 protein: CPSSLGQGPYEQYF
CDR3 DNA: TGCCCCAGCAGCCTTGGGCAGGGCCCCTACGAGCAGTACTTC
V gene: TRBV4-3
CDR3 length: 14
clone size: -
J gene: TRBJ2-7
D gene: -

CDR3 protein: CASTTGDTRYF
CDR3 DNA: TGTGCCAGCACGACGGGCGATACGCGGTATTTT
V gene: TRBV28
CDR3 length: 11
clone size: -
J gene: TRBJ2-3
D gene: -

CDR3 protein: CASSKEGLAGVSGANVLTF
CDR3 DNA: TGTGCCAGCAGCAAAGAGGGACTAGCGGGAGTTTCCGGGGCCAACGTCCTGACTTTC
V gene: TRBV5-4
CDR3 length: 19
clone size: few
J gene: TRBJ2-6
D gene: TRBD2

CDR3 protein: CASSLLPSVTGTQYF
CDR3 DNA: TGTGCCAGCAGCTTGTTGCCTAGCGTCACAGGTACGCAGTATTTT
V gene: TRBV5-8
CDR3 length: 15
clone size: -
J gene: TRBJ2-3
D gene: -

CDR3 protein: CAGSFGAGVYNEQFF
CDR3 DNA: TGTGCCGGCAGTTTCGGAGCGGGGGTTTACAATGAGCAGTTCTTC
V gene: TRBV27
CDR3 length: 15
clone size: -
J gene: TRBJ2-1
D gene: TRBD2

CDR3 protein: CASSYSGELNTEAFF
CDR3 DNA: TGTGCCAGTAGTTACTCAGGGGAGTTGAACACTGAAGCTTTCTTT
V gene: TRBV19
CDR3 length: 15
clone size: -
J gene: TRBJ1-1
D gene: -

CDR3 protein: CSARDRDRTYEQYF
CDR3 DNA: TGCAGTGCTAGAGATAGGGACAGAACCTACGAGCAGTACTTC
V gene: TRBV20-1
CDR3 length: 14
clone size: few
J gene: TRBJ2-7
D gene: TRBD1

CDR3 protein: CASSLGRYQETQYF
CDR3 DNA: TGTGCCAGCAGCTTAGGACGGTACCAAGAGACCCAGTACTTC
V gene: TRBV7-2
CDR3 length: 14
clone size: -
J gene: TRBJ2-5
D gene: -

CDR3 protein: CASSLDQRAGLNEKLFF
CDR3 DNA: TGTGCCAGCAGCTTAGACCAGCGCGCAGGACTTAATGAAAAACTGTTTTTT
V gene: TRBV7-9
CDR3 length: 17
clone size: -
J gene: TRBJ1-4
D gene: -